The clone carrying this T cell receptor (beta chain) occurred a few times. The antigen is unknown. This record belongs to a study of T cell repertoires in cytomegalovirus infection. About the research overall: Based on public TCR beta signatures, there were indications of CMV infection and of a matching HLA type.

The study's findings and limits: Based on cumulative public TCR beta family frequency, carriers of CMV plus the relevant HLA were identified. HLA-C-restricted CMV-specific TCR beta clonotypes were dominant in the ex vivo response.

TCRdb analysed the reads with MiXCR anew, one entry per CDR3 protein. The data hold 400,000 or so distinct CDR3 sequences, with approximately 30% observed a single time. After removal of 4 bases from V and 8 bases from J, the junction contained 12 bases not matched to a gene. Germline CDR1 is MNHEY and CDR2 is SVGAGI. The CDR3 loop spans 16 amino acids. The V call is TRBV6-5, the J call TRBJ2-3; 10 bases agree with TRBD2. Specimen: PBMCs. The receptor comes from a human donor in good health (CMV status not recorded). Some clones in this sample may be carry-over from other donors' samples. This chain's CDR3 is CASSFGTSATLGTQYF. The CDR3 DNA follows: TGTGCCAGCAGTTTCGGGACTAGCGCGACCCTAGGTACGCAGTATTTT.